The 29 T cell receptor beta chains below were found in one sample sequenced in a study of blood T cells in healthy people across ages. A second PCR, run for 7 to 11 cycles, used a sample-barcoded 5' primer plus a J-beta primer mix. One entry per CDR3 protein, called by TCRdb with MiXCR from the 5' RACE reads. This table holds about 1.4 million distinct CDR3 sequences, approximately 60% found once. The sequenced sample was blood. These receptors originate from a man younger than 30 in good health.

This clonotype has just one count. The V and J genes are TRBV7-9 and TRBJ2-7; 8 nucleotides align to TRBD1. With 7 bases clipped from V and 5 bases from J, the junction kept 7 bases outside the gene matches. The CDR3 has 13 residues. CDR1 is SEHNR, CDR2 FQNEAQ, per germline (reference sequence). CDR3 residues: CASTIDRGHEQYF. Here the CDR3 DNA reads TGTGCCAGCACCATTGACAGGGGCCACGAGCAGTACTTC.

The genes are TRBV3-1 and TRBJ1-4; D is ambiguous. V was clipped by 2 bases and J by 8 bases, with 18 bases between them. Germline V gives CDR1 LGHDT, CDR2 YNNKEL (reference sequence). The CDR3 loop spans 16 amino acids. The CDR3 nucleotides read TGTGCCAGCAGCCAATACTTCGACACCCTCGGGGAAAAACTGTTTTTT. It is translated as CASSQYFDTLGEKLFF.

CDR3 sequence: CASSYSTGGGGEYGYTF. Written as DNA, the CDR3 is TGTGCCAGCAGTTACTCGACGGGGGGAGGAGGAGAGTATGGCTACACCTTC. The chain is built from TRBV6-5 and TRBJ1-2; a weak D match, TRBD1 (5 bases). V shed 0 bases and J shed 5 bases, with 19 bases lying between them. Per the germline V gene, CDR1 is MNHEY and CDR2 is SVGAGI. This CDR3 has 17 residues.

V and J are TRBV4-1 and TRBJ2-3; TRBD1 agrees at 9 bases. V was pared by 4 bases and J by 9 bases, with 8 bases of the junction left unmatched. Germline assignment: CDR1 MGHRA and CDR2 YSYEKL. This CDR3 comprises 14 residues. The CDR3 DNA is TGCGCCAGCAGCCCCTGGGACAGGGAGGGCACGCAGTATTTT. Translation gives CASSPWDREGTQYF.

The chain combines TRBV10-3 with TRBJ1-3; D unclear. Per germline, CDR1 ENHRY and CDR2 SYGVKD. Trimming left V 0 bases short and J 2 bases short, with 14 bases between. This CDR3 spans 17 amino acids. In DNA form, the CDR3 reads TGTGCCATCAGTGAGTCGAGAGAGGGTCAAACTGGAAACACCATATATTTT. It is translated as CAISESREGQTGNTIYF.

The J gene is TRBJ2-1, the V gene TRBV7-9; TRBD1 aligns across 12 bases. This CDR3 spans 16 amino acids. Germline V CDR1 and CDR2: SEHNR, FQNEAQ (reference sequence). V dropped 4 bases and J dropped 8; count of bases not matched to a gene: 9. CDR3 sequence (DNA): TGTGCCAGCAGCTCCGTTAGGGACAGGGGGCTCTATGAGCAGTTCTTC. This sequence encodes CASSSVRDRGLYEQFF. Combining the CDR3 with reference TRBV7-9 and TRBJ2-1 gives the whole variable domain DTGVSQNPRHKITKRGQNVTFRCDPISEHNRLYWYRQTLGQGPEFLTYFQNEAQLEKSRLLSDRFSAERPKGSFSTLEIQRTEQGDSAMYLCASSSVRDRGLYEQFFGPGTRLTVL.

DNA of the CDR3: TGTGCCAGCAGCTTAGTGAGGGGCCCTAGCACAGATACGCAGTATTTT. It specifies CASSLVRGPSTDTQYF. The chain links TRBV7-8 to TRBJ2-3; D might be TRBD1 or TRBD2, each matching 5 bases. This CDR3 contains 16 residues. The V end was cut by 1 base, the J end by 0 bases, with 11 bases between. Germline-derived CDR1 and CDR2 are SGHVS and FQNEAQ.

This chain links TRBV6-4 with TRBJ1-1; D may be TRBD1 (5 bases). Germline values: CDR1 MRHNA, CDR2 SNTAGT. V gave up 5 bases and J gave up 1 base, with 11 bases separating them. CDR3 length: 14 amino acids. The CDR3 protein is CASSNAGGNTEAFF. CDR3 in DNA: TGTGCCAGCAGTAACGCCGGGGGGAACACTGAAGCTTTCTTT.

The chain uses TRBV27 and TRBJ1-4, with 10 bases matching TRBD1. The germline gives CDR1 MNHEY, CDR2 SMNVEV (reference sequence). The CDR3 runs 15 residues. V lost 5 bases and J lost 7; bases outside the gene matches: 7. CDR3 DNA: TGTGCCAGCAGTCGGACCGGGACAGGGGCTGAAAAACTGTTTTTT. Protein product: CASSRTGTGAEKLFF. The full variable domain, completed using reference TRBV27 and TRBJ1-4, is EAQVTQNPRYLITVTGKKLTVTCSQNMNHEYMSWYRQDPGLGLRQIYYSMNVEVTDKGDVPEGYKVSRKEKRNFPLILESPSPNQTSLYFCASSRTGTGAEKLFFGSGTQLSVL.

CDR3: CASSPPDGWDGYTF. CDR3 coding DNA: TGTGCCAGCAGCCCGCCCGACGGGTGGGATGGCTACACCTTC. The chain joins TRBV7-6 to TRBJ1-2; no firm D call. The germline V gene has CDR1 SGHVS and CDR2 FNYEAQ. V shed 5 bases and J shed 6 bases, with 16 bases lying between them. The CDR3 extends over 14 amino acids.

The CDR3 region has the DNA TGTGCCAGCCGACCGGGACAGGGGACTAATGAGCAGTTCTTC. It is translated as CASRPGQGTNEQFF. This sequence joins TRBV12-3 or TRBV12-4 and TRBJ2-1; 10 nucleotides line up with TRBD1. With 8 bases clipped from V and 7 bases from J, the junction kept 8 bases outside the gene matches. The CDR3 has 14 residues.

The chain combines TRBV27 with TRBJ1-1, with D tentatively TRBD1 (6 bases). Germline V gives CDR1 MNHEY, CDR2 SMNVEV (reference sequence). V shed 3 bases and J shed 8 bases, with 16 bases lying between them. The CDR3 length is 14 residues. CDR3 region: CASSFTLGGGEAFF. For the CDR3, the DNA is TGTGCCAGCAGTTTTACATTGGGAGGGGGGGAAGCTTTCTTT.

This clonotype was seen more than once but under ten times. The CDR3: CASSLEGGFLNEQFF. The CDR3, as DNA: TGTGCCAGCAGCTTGGAAGGGGGCTTCTTGAATGAGCAGTTCTTC. This rearrangement joins TRBV5-5 to TRBJ2-1, with 7 positions matching TRBD1. CDR3 length: 15 amino acids. CDR1 is SGHKS and CDR2 is YYEKEE in the germline V gene (reference sequence). The V segment lost 0 bases and the J segment 7 bases; nucleotides outside the gene matches: 7.

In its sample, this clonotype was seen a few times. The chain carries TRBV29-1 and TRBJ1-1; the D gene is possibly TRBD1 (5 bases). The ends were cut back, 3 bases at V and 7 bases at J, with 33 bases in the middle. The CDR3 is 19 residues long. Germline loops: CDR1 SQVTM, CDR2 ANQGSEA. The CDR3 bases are TGCAGCGTTGACGGGGACCCGTCCCAGGGTTTTACGCGTATTGGTGAAGCTTTCTTT. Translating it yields CSVDGDPSQGFTRIGEAFF.

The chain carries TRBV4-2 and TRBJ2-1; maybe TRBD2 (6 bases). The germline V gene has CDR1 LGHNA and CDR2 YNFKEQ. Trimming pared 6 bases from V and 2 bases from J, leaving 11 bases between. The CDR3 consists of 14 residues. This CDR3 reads CASRGGTTYNEQFF. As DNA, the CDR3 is TGTGCCAGCAGGGGAGGCACTACCTACAATGAGCAGTTCTTC.

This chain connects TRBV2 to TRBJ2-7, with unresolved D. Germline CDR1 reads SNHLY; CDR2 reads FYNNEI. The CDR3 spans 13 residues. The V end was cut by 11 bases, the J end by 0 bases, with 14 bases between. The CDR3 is CACVAQSSYEQYF. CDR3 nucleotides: TGTGCCTGCGTAGCCCAGAGCTCCTACGAGCAGTACTTC. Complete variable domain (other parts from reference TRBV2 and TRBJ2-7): EPEVTQTPSHQVTQMGQEVILRCVPISNHLYFYWYRQILGQKVEFLVSFYNNEISEKSEIFDDQFSVERPDGSNFTLKIRSTKLEDSAMYFCACVAQSSYEQYFGPGTRLTVT.

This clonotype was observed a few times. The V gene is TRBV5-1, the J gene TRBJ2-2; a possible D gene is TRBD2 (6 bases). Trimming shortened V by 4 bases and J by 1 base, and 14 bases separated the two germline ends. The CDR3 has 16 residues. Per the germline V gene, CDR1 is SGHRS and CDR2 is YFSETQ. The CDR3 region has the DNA TGCGCCAGCAGCCCGCTCGGGAGTTGGAACACCGGGGAGCTGTTTTTT. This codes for CASSPLGSWNTGELFF.

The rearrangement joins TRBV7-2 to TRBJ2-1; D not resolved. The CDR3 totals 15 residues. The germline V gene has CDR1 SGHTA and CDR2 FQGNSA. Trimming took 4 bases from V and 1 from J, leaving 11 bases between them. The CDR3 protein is CASSSRGASYNEQFF. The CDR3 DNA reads TGTGCCAGCAGCTCCCGCGGAGCTTCCTACAATGAGCAGTTCTTC.

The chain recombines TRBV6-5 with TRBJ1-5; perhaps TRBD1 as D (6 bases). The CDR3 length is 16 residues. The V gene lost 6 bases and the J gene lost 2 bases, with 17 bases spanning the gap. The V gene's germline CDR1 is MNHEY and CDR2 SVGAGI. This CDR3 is CASSRGGRVGNQPQHF. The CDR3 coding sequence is TGTGCCAGCAGCCGGGGGGGGCGCGTGGGCAATCAGCCCCAGCATTTT.

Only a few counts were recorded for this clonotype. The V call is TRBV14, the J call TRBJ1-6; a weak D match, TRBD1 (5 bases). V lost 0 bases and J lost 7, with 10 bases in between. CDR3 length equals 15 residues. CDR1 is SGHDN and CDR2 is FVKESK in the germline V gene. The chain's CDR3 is CASSQEGLENSPLHF. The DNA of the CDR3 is TGTGCCAGCAGCCAAGAGGGGCTAGAGAATTCACCCCTCCACTTT. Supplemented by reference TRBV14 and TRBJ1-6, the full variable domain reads EAGVTQFPSHSVIEKGQTVTLRCDPISGHDNLYWYRRVMGKEIKFLLHFVKESKQDESGMPNNRFLAERTGGTYSTLKVQPAELEDSGVYFCASSQEGLENSPLHFGNGTRLTVT.

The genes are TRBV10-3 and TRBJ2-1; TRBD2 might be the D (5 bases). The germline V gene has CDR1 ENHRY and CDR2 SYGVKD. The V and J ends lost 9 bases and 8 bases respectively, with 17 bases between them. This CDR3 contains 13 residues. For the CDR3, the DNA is TGTGCCATTAAAACGAACGAGGGTTATGAGCAGTTCTTC. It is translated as CAIKTNEGYEQFF.

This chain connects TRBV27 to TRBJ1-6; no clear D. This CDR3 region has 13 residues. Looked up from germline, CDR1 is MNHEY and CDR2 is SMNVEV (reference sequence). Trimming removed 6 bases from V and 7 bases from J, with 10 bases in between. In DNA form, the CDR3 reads TGTGCCAGCAGGGGGAACGAGAATTCACCCCTCCACTTT. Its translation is CASRGNENSPLHF.

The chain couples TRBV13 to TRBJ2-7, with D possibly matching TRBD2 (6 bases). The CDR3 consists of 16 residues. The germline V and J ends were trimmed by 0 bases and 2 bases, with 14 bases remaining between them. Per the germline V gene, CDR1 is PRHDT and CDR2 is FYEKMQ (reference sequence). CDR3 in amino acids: CASSLGHSGFPYEQYF. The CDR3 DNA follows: TGTGCCAGCAGCTTAGGCCACAGCGGGTTCCCCTACGAGCAGTACTTC.

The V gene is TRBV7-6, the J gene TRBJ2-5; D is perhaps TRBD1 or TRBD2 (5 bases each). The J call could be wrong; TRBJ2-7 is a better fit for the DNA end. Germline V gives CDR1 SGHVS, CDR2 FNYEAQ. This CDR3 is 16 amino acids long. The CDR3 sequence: CASSSLSGTDTYEQYF. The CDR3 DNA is TGTGCCAGCAGCTCGCTCTCCGGGACGGATACCTACGAGCAGTACTTC.

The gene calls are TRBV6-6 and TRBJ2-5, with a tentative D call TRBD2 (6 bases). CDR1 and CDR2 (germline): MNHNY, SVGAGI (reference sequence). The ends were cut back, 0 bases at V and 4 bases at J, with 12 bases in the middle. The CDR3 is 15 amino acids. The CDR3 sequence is CASSYSPVAAETQYF. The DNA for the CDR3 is TGTGCCAGCAGTTACTCGCCGGTAGCGGCAGAGACCCAGTACTTC.

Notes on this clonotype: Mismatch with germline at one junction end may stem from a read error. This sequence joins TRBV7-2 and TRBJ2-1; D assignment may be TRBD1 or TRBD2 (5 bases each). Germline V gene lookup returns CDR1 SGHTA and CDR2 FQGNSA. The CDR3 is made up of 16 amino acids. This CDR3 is CASSLGPAALYKEQFF. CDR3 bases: TGTGCCAGCAGCTTGGGACCCGCCGCACTTTACAAGGAGCAGTTCTTC.

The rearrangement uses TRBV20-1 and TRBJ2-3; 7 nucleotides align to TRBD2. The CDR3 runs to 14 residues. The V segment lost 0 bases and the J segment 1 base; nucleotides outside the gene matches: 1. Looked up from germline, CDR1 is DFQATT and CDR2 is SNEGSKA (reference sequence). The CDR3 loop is CSARDRGGTDTQYF. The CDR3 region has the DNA TGCAGTGCTAGAGATCGGGGGGGCACAGATACGCAGTATTTT.

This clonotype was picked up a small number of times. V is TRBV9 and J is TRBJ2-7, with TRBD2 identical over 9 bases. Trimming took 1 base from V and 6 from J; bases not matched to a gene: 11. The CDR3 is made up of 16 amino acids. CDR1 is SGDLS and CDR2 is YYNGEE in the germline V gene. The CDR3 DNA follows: TGTGCCAGCAGCGTAATTAGGCGGGAGGGCCCTTCCGAGCAGTACTTC. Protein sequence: CASSVIRREGPSEQYF.

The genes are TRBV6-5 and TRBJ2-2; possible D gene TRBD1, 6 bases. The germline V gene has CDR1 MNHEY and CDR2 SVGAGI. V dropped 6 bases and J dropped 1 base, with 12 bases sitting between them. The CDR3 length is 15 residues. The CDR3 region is CASSDQGKNTGELFF. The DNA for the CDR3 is TGTGCCAGCAGCGACCAGGGGAAGAACACCGGGGAGCTGTTTTTT.